This T cell receptor (beta chain) emerged from a study of T cell responses to AZD1222 COVID-19 vaccine. V was clipped by 11 bases and J by 5 bases, with 6 bases between them. The CDR3 contains 10 residues. Germline V gives CDR1 MNHEY, CDR2 SMNVEV (reference sequence). TCRdb's copy holds only in-frame clones and misses some; the assay was immunoSEQ multiplex PCR. The sample lists roughly 260,000 clones; more than 80% were seen once. This sequence joins TRBV27 and TRBJ2-2; D is ambiguous. The origin of this receptor is an adult in good health. The sequences come from peripheral blood, collected on day 0 of AZD1222 vaccination. CDR3 nucleotides: TGTGCCGCCGGAACCGGGGAGCTGTTTTTT. It yields the protein CAAGTGELFF.